This T cell receptor beta chain was recorded in a study of OX40 agonist ivuxolimab in advanced cancers. Study-wide background: Patients with prior anti-PD-1, anti-PD-L1 or anti-CTLA-4 therapy were eligible; less than 50% had some.

The germline V gene has CDR1 SEHNR and CDR2 FQNEAQ (reference sequence). With V trimmed by 5 bases and J by 7 bases, 11 bases remained unmatched. This CDR3 region has 15 residues. The assay was immunoSEQ multiplex PCR, and TCRdb's table has in-frame clones only and misses some. The sample lists roughly 14,000 clones, around 65% occurring once. To note about this clone: Its antigen is not known.

Points from the study as a whole: A proportion of nonresponders additionally exhibited low normalized T-cell clonal expansion.

This TCR came from an adult with an advanced solid tumor such as melanoma, head and neck, liver or kidney cancer. The V gene is TRBV7-9, the J gene TRBJ1-5, with TRBD1 matching over 7 bases. The input for sequencing was CD4+ or CD8+ T cells sorted from blood, taken in a trial of the OX40 agonist ivuxolimab. The CDR3 nucleotides read TGTGCCAGCAGCCAAGATCAGGGGGTTGGCCAGCCCCAGCATTTT. As protein: CASSQDQGVGQPQHF.